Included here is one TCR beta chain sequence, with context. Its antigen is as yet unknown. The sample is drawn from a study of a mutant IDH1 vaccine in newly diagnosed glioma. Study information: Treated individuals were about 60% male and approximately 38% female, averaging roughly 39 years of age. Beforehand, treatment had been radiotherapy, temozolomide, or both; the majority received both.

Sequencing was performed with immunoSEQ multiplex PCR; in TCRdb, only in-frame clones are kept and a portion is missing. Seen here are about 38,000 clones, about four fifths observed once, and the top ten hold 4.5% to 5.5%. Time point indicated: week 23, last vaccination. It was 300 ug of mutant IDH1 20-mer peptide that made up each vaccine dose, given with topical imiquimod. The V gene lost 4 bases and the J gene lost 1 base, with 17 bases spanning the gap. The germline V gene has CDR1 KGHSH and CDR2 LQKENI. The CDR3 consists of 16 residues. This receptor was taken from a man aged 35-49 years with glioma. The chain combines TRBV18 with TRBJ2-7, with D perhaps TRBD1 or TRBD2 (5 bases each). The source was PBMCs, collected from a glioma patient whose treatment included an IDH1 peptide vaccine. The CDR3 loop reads CASSLTLGTDSYEQYF. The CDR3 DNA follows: TGTGCCAGCTCACTAACCCTTGGGACCGATTCCTACGAGCAGTACTTC.